One sample yielded the 23 T cell receptor beta chains listed below, sequenced in a study of OX40 agonist ivuxolimab in advanced cancers. The repertoire was sequenced with immunoSEQ multiplex PCR; TCRdb's copy has only in-frame clones and lacks some. The table lists approximately 74,000 clones, about 88% of them singletons. Sequenced material: CD4+ or CD8+ T cells sorted from blood, taken in a trial of the OX40 agonist ivuxolimab. Every receptor here comes from an adult with an advanced solid tumor such as melanoma, head and neck, liver or kidney cancer.

The chain has TRBV11-2 and TRBJ2-3; 7 bases align to TRBD2. V shed 4 bases, J shed 5 bases, and the junction held 6 bases outside the gene matches. CDR3 length: 14 amino acids. Germline CDR1 and CDR2: SGHAT and FQNNGV. DNA of the CDR3: TGTGCCAGCAGCTCCTGGGGGGGTCAAGATACGCAGTATTTT. It codes for CASSSWGGQDTQYF.

This chain uses TRBV29-1 with TRBJ1-2; D may be TRBD1 (5 bases). This CDR3 region has 12 residues. CDR1 and CDR2 (germline): SQVTM, ANQGSEA. V dropped 3 bases and J dropped 8 bases, with 13 bases sitting between them. This chain's CDR3 is CSVEEGLEGYTF. The DNA of the CDR3 is TGCAGCGTTGAGGAGGGGCTTGAGGGCTACACCTTC.

This chain connects TRBV28 to TRBJ2-2, with 10 bases identical to TRBD2. Trimming cost V 6 bases and J 5 bases; bases outside gene matches: 21. The CDR3 is 20 residues long. Germline V CDR1 and CDR2: MDHEN, SYDVKM. Here the CDR3 reads CASSPRPGLAERSGTGELFF. The CDR3, as DNA: TGTGCCAGCAGCCCCAGACCAGGACTAGCGGAGAGGTCCGGGACCGGGGAGCTGTTTTTT. Variable domain in full (rest from reference TRBV28 and TRBJ2-2): DVKVTQSSRYLVKRTGEKVFLECVQDMDHENMFWYRQDPGLGLRLIYFSYDVKMKEKGDIPEGYSVSREKKERFSLILESASTNQTSMYLCASSPRPGLAERSGTGELFFGEGSRLTVL.

The chain carries TRBV27 and TRBJ2-1, with D possibly being TRBD1 (5 bases). With 5 bases removed from V and 8 bases from J, the gap between germline ends came to 13 bases. The CDR3 spans 13 residues. CDR1 and CDR2 (germline): MNHEY, SMNVEV (reference sequence). DNA for the CDR3: TGTGCCAGCAGTGTTGATTGGGGCGATGAGCAGTTCTTC. Protein: CASSVDWGDEQFF.

The chain employs TRBV6-1 and TRBJ1-5; 8 positions match TRBD1. V was clipped by 4 bases and J by 6 bases; unmatched bases: 5. This CDR3 spans 14 amino acids. Germline values: CDR1 MNHNS, CDR2 SASEGT. The CDR3 here is CASSAGQGSQPQHF. In DNA form, the CDR3 reads TGTGCCAGCAGTGCCGGACAGGGTAGTCAGCCCCAGCATTTT.

In its sample, this clone was seen once. The CDR3 protein is CASSYQARYGYTF. CDR3 sequence (DNA): TGTGCCAGCAGCTATCAGGCCCGATATGGCTACACCTTC. This sequence joins TRBV6-5 and TRBJ1-2; D is unclear. V lost 6 bases to trimming and J lost 5 bases, with 13 bases between them. The CDR3 has 13 amino acids. Germline V gene sequence: CDR1 MNHEY, CDR2 SVGAGI.

Only a few counts were recorded for this clone. The rearrangement uses TRBV4-1 and TRBJ1-5; D is possibly TRBD1 (5 bases). Germline V gene lookup returns CDR1 MGHRA and CDR2 YSYEKL. Deletions cut 0 bases from V and 4 bases from J, with 7 bases between. This CDR3 is built from 14 residues. This CDR3 reads CASSQDSGNQPQHF. CDR3 DNA sequence: TGCGCCAGCAGCCAAGATTCAGGGAATCAGCCCCAGCATTTT.

The rearrangement uses TRBV29-1 and TRBJ2-1; no firm D call. The V gene's germline CDR1 is SQVTM and CDR2 ANQGSEA. Trimming stripped 0 bases from V and 7 bases from J, with 1 base between. This CDR3 is 10 amino acids long. This CDR3 is CSVEENEQFF. The CDR3 coding sequence is TGCAGCGTTGAAGAGAATGAGCAGTTCTTC.

The rearrangement joins TRBV5-4 to TRBJ2-2; 10 bases fit TRBD2. In germline, CDR1 is SGHNT, CDR2 YYREEE (reference sequence). The CDR3 totals 16 residues. J was trimmed by 4 bases and V by 9 bases; bases with no gene match: 12. The DNA for the CDR3 is TGTGCCACAACACCGGGACTAGCGTTGGGCACCGGGGAGCTGTTTTTT. Protein: CATTPGLALGTGELFF.

The CDR3 sequence is CASTKGSGVFSEQYF. As DNA, the CDR3 is TGTGCCAGCACCAAAGGGTCAGGGGTTTTCTCCGAGCAGTACTTC. The chain is built from TRBV6-5 and TRBJ2-7; perhaps TRBD1 as D (6 bases). Germline CDR1 is MNHEY and CDR2 is SVGAGI. Trimming took 7 bases from V and 6 from J, leaving 22 bases between them. This CDR3 spans 15 amino acids.

The J gene is TRBJ1-1, the V gene TRBV7-2, with D hard to call. The CDR3 has 14 residues. V shed 5 bases and J shed 1 base, with 11 bases lying between them. The V gene's germline CDR1 is SGHTA and CDR2 FQGNSA. CDR3 nucleotide sequence: TGTGCCAGCAGCACTCAGGTATCGAACACTGAAGCTTTCTTT. It is translated as CASSTQVSNTEAFF.

The sample holds one count of this clone. The chain recombines TRBV11-2 with TRBJ2-3; D possibly corresponds to TRBD2 (5 bases). The length of the CDR3 is 16 residues. Germline V gene sequence: CDR1 SGHAT, CDR2 FQNNGV. Trimming left V 5 bases short and J 3 bases short, with 18 bases between. The CDR3 loop is CASSPHRERRTDTQYF. Written as DNA, the CDR3 is TGTGCCAGCAGCCCGCATAGGGAGCGAAGGACAGATACGCAGTATTTT.

The chain couples TRBV4-1 to TRBJ1-1, with D possibly matching TRBD1 (5 bases). The CDR3 length is 13 residues. Germline lookup yields CDR1 MGHRA and CDR2 YSYEKL. V was trimmed by 5 bases and J by 2 bases, leaving 9 bases between them. The CDR3 DNA sequence: TGCGCCAGCAGCTTCGACAGAAACACTGAAGCTTTCTTT. Its translation: CASSFDRNTEAFF.

This clone was counted only a few times. The chain employs TRBV18 and TRBJ1-2; perhaps TRBD1 as D (6 bases). This CDR3 has 13 amino acids. Germline V lookup: CDR1 KGHSH, CDR2 LQKENI. Deletions cut 6 bases from V and 5 bases from J, with 13 bases between. The CDR3 protein is CASSRAGEYGYTF. The CDR3 nucleotides are TGTGCCAGCTCGCGGGCAGGGGAATATGGCTACACCTTC. The full variable domain, completed using reference TRBV18 and TRBJ1-2, is NAGVMQNPRHLVRRRGQEARLRCSPMKGHSHVYWYRQLPEEGLKFMVYLQKENIIDESGMPKERFSAEFPKEGPSILRIQQVVRGDSAAYFCASSRAGEYGYTFGSGTRLTVV.

CDR3 sequence: CASSKRSQVYSGLDYGYTF. Written as DNA, the CDR3 is TGTGCCAGTAGTAAGAGATCGCAGGTGTATAGCGGCCTAGACTATGGCTACACCTTC. This chain uses TRBV19 with TRBJ1-2; the D is unclear. This CDR3 is 19 amino acids long. Trimming removed 4 bases from V and 3 bases from J, with 27 bases in between. Germline CDR1 reads LNHDA; CDR2 reads SQIVND (reference sequence).

This sequence joins TRBV5-1 and TRBJ2-1; weak D call: TRBD2 (6 bases). V lost 4 bases and J lost 2, with 16 bases in between. There are 16 residues in the CDR3. CDR1 and CDR2 from the germline V gene are SGHRS and YFSETQ. CDR3 loop: CASSALSGLAYNEQFF. In DNA form, the CDR3 reads TGCGCCAGCAGCGCCCTCTCGGGACTTGCCTACAATGAGCAGTTCTTC.

The chain has TRBV12-5 and TRBJ1-5; D unclear. The germline gives CDR1 LGHNT, CDR2 FRNRAP. V was pared by 7 bases and J by 2 bases, with 21 bases between. The CDR3 length is 17 residues. The DNA of the CDR3 is TGTGCTAGTGATATTTGGAAGGAGGAGTGGGGCAATCAGCCCCAGCATTTT. It is translated as CASDIWKEEWGNQPQHF.

This chain joins TRBV7-7 and TRBJ2-1; 7 bases map to TRBD1. This CDR3 region has 15 residues. The trim removed 5 bases at V and 6 bases at J, leaving 10 bases unmatched. From germline, CDR1 is SSHAT and CDR2 FNYEAQ (reference sequence). The DNA of the CDR3 is TGTGCCAGCAGCGTAGACAGGGAAAGAGCCAATGAGCAGTTCTTC. Encoded protein: CASSVDRERANEQFF.

V is TRBV18 and J is TRBJ2-7; possibly TRBD2 for D (5 bases). CDR1 is KGHSH and CDR2 is LQKENI in the germline V gene. The V end lost 0 bases, the J end lost 4 bases, and 13 bases lay between the germline ends. The CDR3 runs to 15 residues. The DNA for the CDR3 is TGTGCCAGCTCACCACCAAGCGGAGGACTTTACGAGCAGTACTTC. This gives the protein CASSPPSGGLYEQYF.

The V gene is TRBV6-5, the J gene TRBJ2-7, with D possibly being TRBD2 (6 bases). The V and J ends lost 6 bases and 1 base respectively, with 10 bases between them. Germline V gene data show CDR1 as MNHEY and CDR2 as SVGAGI. CDR3 length: 13 residues. The CDR3 DNA reads as TGTGCCAGCAGCCGCGGGGCGTCCTACGAGCAGTACTTC. Protein sequence: CASSRGASYEQYF.

The chain carries TRBV18 and TRBJ2-2; no definite D call. Trimming removed 1 base at V and 3 bases at J, with 6 bases between. There are 14 residues in the CDR3. CDR1 and CDR2 from the germline V gene are KGHSH and LQKENI. CDR3 region: CASSPLGYTGELFF. Here the CDR3 DNA reads TGTGCCAGCTCACCACTGGGGTACACCGGGGAGCTGTTTTTT.

The chain recombines TRBV28 with TRBJ2-2; 14 bases fit TRBD2. Germline CDR1 reads MDHEN; CDR2 reads SYDVKM. With 6 bases clipped from V and 8 bases from J, the junction kept 8 bases outside the gene matches. The CDR3 contains 16 residues. The CDR3 spells CASSPRLAGGRGELFF. CDR3 in DNA: TGTGCCAGCAGCCCAAGACTAGCGGGAGGGCGGGGGGAGCTGTTTTTT.

The rearrangement joins TRBV7-9 to TRBJ2-1; 12 positions match TRBD2. The CDR3 loop spans 17 amino acids. The junction had 12 bases not matched to a gene; V was cut back by 5 bases and J by 7 bases. The germline CDR1 and CDR2 sequences are SEHNR and FQNEAQ (reference sequence). CDR3 region: CASSPSLAGGPRNEQFF. The CDR3 nucleotides read TGTGCCAGCAGCCCTTCTCTAGCGGGAGGGCCTCGGAATGAGCAGTTCTTC.